These 18 T cell receptor beta chains share one sample of origin, sequenced in a study of blood T cell repertoires in COVID-19. Sequencing was performed with immunoSEQ multiplex PCR; in TCRdb, only in-frame clones are kept and a portion is missing. Among roughly 250,000 clones listed, around nine tenths were seen once. Sequencing input: peripheral blood. Every receptor here comes from a man in his forties or fifties who had recovered from COVID-19.

The chain links TRBV13 to TRBJ2-7; the D gene is possibly TRBD2 (5 bases). CDR3 length equals 15 residues. Germline V gene data show CDR1 as PRHDT and CDR2 as FYEKMQ (reference sequence). Deletions cut 4 bases from V and 0 bases from J, with 13 bases between. CDR3 region: CASSSGRGPSYEQYF. CDR3 nucleotide sequence: TGTGCCAGCAGCTCCGGCCGGGGTCCCTCCTACGAGCAGTACTTC. The full variable domain, with the rest looked up from reference TRBV13 and TRBJ2-7, is AAGVIQSPRHLIKEKRETATLKCYPIPRHDTVYWYQQGPGQDPQFLISFYEKMQSDKGSIPDRFSAQQFSDYHSELNMSSLELGDSALYFCASSSGRGPSYEQYFGPGTRLTVT.

This chain joins TRBV18 and TRBJ1-3, with unresolved D. Germline V CDR1 and CDR2: KGHSH, LQKENI. V was cut by 3 bases and J by 0 bases, with 21 bases left in between. CDR3 size: 19 residues. In DNA, the CDR3 is TGTGCCAGCTCACCTGCGTCGACACTTTTTACGAGCTCTGGAAACACCATATATTTT. Translating gives CASSPASTLFTSSGNTIYF. Variable domain in full (rest from reference TRBV18 and TRBJ1-3): NAGVMQNPRHLVRRRGQEARLRCSPMKGHSHVYWYRQLPEEGLKFMVYLQKENIIDESGMPKERFSAEFPKEGPSILRIQQVVRGDSAAYFCASSPASTLFTSSGNTIYFGEGSWLTVV.

The chain links TRBV27 to TRBJ2-2; D may be TRBD2 (5 bases). Trimming left V 9 bases short and J 4 bases short, with 18 bases between. Per the germline V gene, CDR1 is MNHEY and CDR2 is SMNVEV (reference sequence). This CDR3 spans 15 amino acids. The CDR3, as DNA: TGTGCCAGTTACTGGACTCCATCCCCCACCGGGGAGCTGTTTTTT. Its protein product is CASYWTPSPTGELFF.

The rearrangement links TRBV6-4 to TRBJ1-3; tentatively, D is TRBD1 (6 bases). Trimming stripped 9 bases from V and 7 bases from J, with 22 bases between. The CDR3 runs 15 residues. CDR1 and CDR2 from the germline V gene are MRHNA and SNTAGT. This CDR3 is CARPTIRQVWNTIYF. The CDR3 nucleotides read TGTGCCAGACCCACCATTCGACAGGTATGGAACACCATATATTTT.

V is TRBV3-1 (or the pseudogene TRBV3-2) and J is TRBJ1-5; D uncertain. Germline V CDR1 and CDR2: LGHDT, YNNKEL (reference sequence). V was clipped by 2 bases and J by 5 bases, with 13 bases between them. This CDR3 comprises 15 residues. In DNA, the CDR3 is TGTGCCAGCAGCCAAAGTCCCAGTTCGCATCAGCCCCAGCATTTT. Translation gives CASSQSPSSHQPQHF.

The chain recombines TRBV7-9 with TRBJ2-1; 13 nucleotides agree with TRBD2. Per the germline V gene, CDR1 is SEHNR and CDR2 is FQNEAQ (reference sequence). CDR3 length: 15 amino acids. The trim removed 7 bases at V and 9 bases at J, leaving 9 bases unmatched. The CDR3 is CASTPGTSGVVEQFF. CDR3 nucleotides: TGTGCCAGCACCCCCGGGACTAGCGGGGTTGTTGAGCAGTTCTTC.

CDR3 sequence: CASSYLGGGGSPLHF. CDR3 in DNA: TGTGCCAGCAGCTACCTTGGGGGCGGGGGGTCACCCCTCCACTTT. The V call is TRBV7-2, the J call TRBJ1-6, with D tentatively TRBD1 (6 bases). In germline, CDR1 is SGHTA, CDR2 FQGNSA. The CDR3 spans 15 residues. V gave up 4 bases and J gave up 10 bases, with 17 bases separating them.

This clone was seen more than once but under ten times. The chain uses TRBV6-1 and TRBJ1-1; 7 bases match TRBD1. This CDR3 contains 15 residues. Germline-derived CDR1 and CDR2 are MNHNS and SASEGT. The trim removed 3 bases at V and 1 base at J, leaving 5 bases unmatched. CDR3 sequence reads: CASSDKGGRNTEAFF. In nucleotides, the CDR3 is TGTGCCAGCAGTGATAAAGGGGGCAGGAACACTGAAGCTTTCTTT.

The chain uses TRBV25-1 and TRBJ1-3; 9 bases are a match to TRBD1. The CDR3 is 15 residues long. CDR1 is MGHDK, CDR2 SYGVNS, per germline. V was clipped by 5 bases and J by 4 bases; unmatched bases: 6. CDR3 loop: CASSQKQGAGNTIYF. The CDR3 DNA reads as TGTGCCAGCAGTCAGAAACAGGGGGCCGGAAACACCATATATTTT. Filled out from reference TRBV25-1 and TRBJ1-3, the complete variable domain reads EADIYQTPRYLVIGTGKKITLECSQTMGHDKMYWYQQDPGMELHLIHYSYGVNSTEKGDLSSESTVSRIRTEHFPLTLESARPSHTSQYLCASSQKQGAGNTIYFGEGSWLTVV.

The chain is built from TRBV25-1 and TRBJ2-2; 10 nucleotides agree with TRBD1. The J segment lost 4 bases and the V segment lost 8 bases, leaving 4 bases of the junction unmatched. This CDR3 has 14 residues. Germline-derived CDR1 and CDR2 are MGHDK and SYGVNS. This chain's CDR3 is CASRQGAATGELFF. DNA for the CDR3: TGTGCCAGCCGACAGGGGGCGGCCACCGGGGAGCTGTTTTTT.

This chain joins TRBV3-1 (or the pseudogene TRBV3-2) and TRBJ2-5, with TRBD2 matching over 12 bases. The CDR3 loop spans 16 amino acids. V gave up 1 base and J gave up 5 bases; unmatched junction bases: 5. CDR1 LGHDT and CDR2 YNNKEL come from the germline V gene (reference sequence). For the CDR3, the DNA is TGTGCCAGCAGCCAAGTCAGGCTAGCGGGGGGGGAGACCCAGTACTTC. Protein product: CASSQVRLAGGETQYF.

The chain employs TRBV27 and TRBJ1-2; 8 bases fit TRBD1. The CDR3 runs 17 residues. The germline V gene encodes CDR1 MNHEY and CDR2 SMNVEV (reference sequence). Germline trimming cut 6 bases from V and 6 bases from J; bases unmatched to any gene: 18. In nucleotides, the CDR3 is TGTGCCAGCAGGTTAAGCCCCTCCCCGGGACAGGTTAATGGCTACACCTTC. Translated, it gives CASRLSPSPGQVNGYTF.

This chain links TRBV12-3 or TRBV12-4 with TRBJ2-7; possible D gene TRBD1, 6 bases. V lost 6 bases and J 3 bases, leaving 12 bases between the germline ends. The CDR3 covers 13 residues. The CDR3 DNA reads as TGTGCCAGCAGGCACAGGGCCTACTACGAGCAGTACTTC. Translated, it gives CASRHRAYYEQYF.

The chain uses TRBV19 and TRBJ1-1; 7 nucleotides align to TRBD1. Germline CDR1 LNHDA, CDR2 SQIVND (reference sequence). The CDR3 totals 14 residues. The junction had 5 bases not matched to a gene; V was cut back by 6 bases and J by 1 base. The CDR3 region has the DNA TGTGCCAGTAGATCATCAGGGGGGAACACTGAAGCTTTCTTT. This sequence encodes CASRSSGGNTEAFF. The variable domain in full, with the rest retrieved from reference TRBV19 and TRBJ1-1, is DGGITQSPKYLFRKEGQNVTLSCEQNLNHDAMYWYRQDPGQGLRLIYYSQIVNDFQKGDIAEGYSVSREKKESFPLTVTSAQKNPTAFYLCASRSSGGNTEAFFGQGTRLTVV.

The genes are TRBV5-4 and TRBJ2-1; the D gene is possibly TRBD2 (6 bases). V lost 4 bases, J lost 7 bases, and 18 bases lay in between. Germline values: CDR1 SGHNT, CDR2 YYREEE (reference sequence). The CDR3 runs to 15 residues. The CDR3 coding sequence is TGTGCCAGCAGCCAACCCCAAGGACTAACAAATGAGCAGTTCTTC. Encoded protein: CASSQPQGLTNEQFF. Looking up the rest from reference TRBV5-4 and TRBJ2-1 gives the full variable domain: ETGVTQSPTHLIKTRGQQVTLRCSSQSGHNTVSWYQQALGQGPQFIFQYYREEENGRGNFPPRFSGLQFPNYSSELNVNALELDDSALYLCASSQPQGLTNEQFFGPGTRLTVL.

This chain links TRBV18 with TRBJ2-3; 13 bases map to TRBD2. This CDR3 has 19 amino acids. The germline CDR1 and CDR2 sequences are KGHSH and LQKENI. With 2 bases clipped from V and 0 bases from J, the junction kept 8 bases outside the gene matches. The CDR3 coding sequence is TGTGCCAGCTCACCAGGCGGACTAGCGGGAGTGGGTAGCACAGATACGCAGTATTTT. It encodes CASSPGGLAGVGSTDTQYF.

J is TRBJ2-1 and V is TRBV15; possibly TRBD2 for D (5 bases). This CDR3 is built from 18 residues. Trimming removed 0 bases from V and 7 bases from J, with 22 bases in between. CDR1 LNHNV and CDR2 YYDKDF come from the germline V gene (reference sequence). The chain's CDR3 is CATSRDFKTTLLRNEQFF. The CDR3 bases are TGTGCCACCAGCAGAGACTTTAAGACTACTCTCCTTCGGAATGAGCAGTTCTTC.

The chain combines TRBV5-4 with TRBJ2-6; possibly TRBD2 for D (5 bases). The germline gives CDR1 SGHNT, CDR2 YYREEE (reference sequence). V lost 3 bases and J lost 1, with 5 bases in between. The CDR3 contains 14 residues. For the CDR3, the DNA is TGTGCCAGCAGCTCGGGGTCTGGGGCCAACGTCCTGACTTTC. Translating gives CASSSGSGANVLTF.